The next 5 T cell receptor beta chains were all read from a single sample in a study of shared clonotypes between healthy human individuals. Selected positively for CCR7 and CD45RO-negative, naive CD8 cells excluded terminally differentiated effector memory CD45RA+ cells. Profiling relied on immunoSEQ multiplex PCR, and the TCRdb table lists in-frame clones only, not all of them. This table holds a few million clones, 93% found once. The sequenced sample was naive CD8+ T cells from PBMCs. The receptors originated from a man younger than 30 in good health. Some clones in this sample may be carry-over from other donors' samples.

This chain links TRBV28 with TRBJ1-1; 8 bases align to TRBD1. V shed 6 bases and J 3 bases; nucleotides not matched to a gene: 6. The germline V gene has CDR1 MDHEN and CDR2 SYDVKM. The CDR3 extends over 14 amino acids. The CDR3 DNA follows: TGTGCCAGCAGCCCAGGGGGCGAGCACACTGAAGCTTTCTTT. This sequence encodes CASSPGGEHTEAFF.

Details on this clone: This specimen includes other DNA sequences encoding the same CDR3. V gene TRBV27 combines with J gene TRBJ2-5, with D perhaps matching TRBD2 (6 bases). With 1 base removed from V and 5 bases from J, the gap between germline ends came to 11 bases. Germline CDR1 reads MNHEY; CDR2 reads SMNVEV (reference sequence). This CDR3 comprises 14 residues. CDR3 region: CASSLLSGGETQYF. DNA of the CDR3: TGTGCCAGCAGTTTATTGTCAGGAGGGGAGACCCAGTACTTC.

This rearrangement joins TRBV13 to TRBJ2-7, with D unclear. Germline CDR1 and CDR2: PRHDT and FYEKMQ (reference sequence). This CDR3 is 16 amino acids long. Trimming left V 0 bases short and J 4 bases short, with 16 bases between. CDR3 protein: CASSLGQRDATYEQYF. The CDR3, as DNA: TGTGCCAGCAGCTTAGGCCAAAGAGATGCGACGTACGAGCAGTACTTC.

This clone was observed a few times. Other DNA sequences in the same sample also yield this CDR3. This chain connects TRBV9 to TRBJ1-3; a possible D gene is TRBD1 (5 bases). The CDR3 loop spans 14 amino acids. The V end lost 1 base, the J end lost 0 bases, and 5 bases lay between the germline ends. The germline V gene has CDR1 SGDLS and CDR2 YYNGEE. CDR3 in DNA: TGTGCCAGCAGCGTAACAGGCTCTGGAAACACCATATATTTT. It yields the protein CASSVTGSGNTIYF.

The DNA of the CDR3 is TGTGCCAGCAGTTCGGGACTAGCGGGAGGGGGTGAGCAGTTCTTC. This encodes CASSSGLAGGGEQFF. The rearrangement joins TRBV27 to TRBJ2-1; TRBD2 matches 16 bases. This CDR3 region has 15 residues. V shed 4 bases, J shed 9 bases, and the junction held 3 bases outside the gene matches. Per the germline V gene, CDR1 is MNHEY and CDR2 is SMNVEV (reference sequence).